This TCR beta chain stems from a study of molecular identifiers for immune sequencing clone quantification. About the study: The replicate experiment used RNA from roughly 18,000 or 92,000 naive CD8 cells. This RNA was split into five aliquots, and four of them were sequenced.

Methods described previously, with TCR primers listed, were used for bulk TCR libraries. Each CDR3 protein gets one entry after TCRdb re-called the PCR reads with MiXCR. The data show around 460,000 distinct CDR3 sequences, about a fifth seen once. Study-level findings and limits: Over 99% of effector molecules, yet under 1% of naive-cell molecules, were held by clones above 20 RNA copies.

With respect to this clonotype: The antigen is undetermined.

This CDR3 is built from 13 residues. V was shortened by 5 bases and J by 5 bases, with 12 bases between the two germline ends. Germline CDR1 PRHDT, CDR2 FYEKMQ (reference sequence). The chain has TRBV13 and TRBJ2-5; perhaps TRBD2 as D (6 bases). This TCR came from a human donor in good health. Some libraries in this study had Jurkat cell RNA spiked in. What was sequenced was naive CD8+ T cells from blood, with Jurkat cell RNA spiked in. Subset: FACS-sorted CD8+CD4-CCR7+CD45RA+ naive T cells. The CDR3, as DNA: TGTGCCAGCAGCCTCCCACGGGGGGAGACCCAGTACTTC. As protein: CASSLPRGETQYF. Variable domain in full (rest from reference TRBV13 and TRBJ2-5): AAGVIQSPRHLIKEKRETATLKCYPIPRHDTVYWYQQGPGQDPQFLISFYEKMQSDKGSIPDRFSAQQFSDYHSELNMSSLELGDSALYFCASSLPRGETQYFGPGTRLLVL.